The clone carrying this T cell receptor beta chain was observed a handful of times. This sample is part of a study of Graves' ophthalmopathy and Graves' hyperthyroidism. The V gene's germline CDR1 is GTSNPN and CDR2 SVGIG (reference sequence). V gave up 0 bases and J gave up 3 bases, with 8 bases separating them. The CDR3 consists of 13 residues. Amplification of the TCR beta CDR3 regions used RNA transcripts (as template). HTBI primers were used in a first-round RT-PCR, which preceded a second-round multiplex PCR. Each CDR3 protein gets one entry after TCRdb re-called the multiplex PCR reads with MiXCR. The sample yields around 1.1 million distinct CDR3 sequences, 35% to 45% seen once.

The V and J genes are TRBV30 and TRBJ1-1, with D perhaps matching TRBD1 (6 bases). The origin of this receptor is an adult man with Graves' hyperthyroidism. The sequenced sample consisted of peripheral blood or thyroid tissue (not recorded which). CDR3 in DNA: TGTGCCTGGAGTGTTTCAGGGGACACTGAAGCTTTCTTT. This gives the protein CAWSVSGDTEAFF. Full variable domain (missing parts from reference TRBV30 and TRBJ1-1): SQTIHQWPATLVQPVGSPLSLECTVEGTSNPNLYWYRQAAGRGLQLLFYSVGIGQISSEVPQNLSASRPQDRQFILSSKKLLLSDSGFYLCAWSVSGDTEAFFGQGTRLTVV.